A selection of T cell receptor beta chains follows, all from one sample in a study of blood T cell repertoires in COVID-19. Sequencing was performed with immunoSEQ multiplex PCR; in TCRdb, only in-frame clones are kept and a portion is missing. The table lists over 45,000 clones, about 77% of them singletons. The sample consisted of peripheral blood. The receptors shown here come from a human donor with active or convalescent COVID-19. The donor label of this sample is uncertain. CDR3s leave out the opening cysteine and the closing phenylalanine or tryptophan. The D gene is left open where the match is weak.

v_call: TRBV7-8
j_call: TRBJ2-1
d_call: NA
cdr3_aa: ASSPVGRDFQSGWQF

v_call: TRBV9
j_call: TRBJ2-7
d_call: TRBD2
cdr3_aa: ASSVGSGNLLSYEQY

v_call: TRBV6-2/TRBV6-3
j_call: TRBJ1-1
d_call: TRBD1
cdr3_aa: ASSQGGTEAF

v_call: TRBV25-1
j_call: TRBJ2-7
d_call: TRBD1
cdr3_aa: ASRRDRAPYEQY

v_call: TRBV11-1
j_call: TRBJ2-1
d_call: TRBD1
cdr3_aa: ASRRTGGPGGEQF

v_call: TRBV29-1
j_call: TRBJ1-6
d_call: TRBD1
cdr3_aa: SVSDRRDGPLH

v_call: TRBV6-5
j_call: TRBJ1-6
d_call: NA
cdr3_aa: ASTPGYGSPLH

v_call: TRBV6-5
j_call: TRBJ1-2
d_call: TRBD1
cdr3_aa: ASSSPRDRSDGYT

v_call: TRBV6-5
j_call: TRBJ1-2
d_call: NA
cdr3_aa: ASPSGMGYGYT

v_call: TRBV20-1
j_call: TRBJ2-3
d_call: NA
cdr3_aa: SASPNTQY

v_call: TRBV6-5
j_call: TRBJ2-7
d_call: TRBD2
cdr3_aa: ASSYTLAGGYEQY

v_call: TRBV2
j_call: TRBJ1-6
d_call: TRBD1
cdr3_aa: ASRPSDRGNSPLH

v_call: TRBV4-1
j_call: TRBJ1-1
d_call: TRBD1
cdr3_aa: ASSQVLLYRGEKRGEAF

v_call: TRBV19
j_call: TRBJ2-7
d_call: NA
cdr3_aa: ASRKTGDSSYEQY

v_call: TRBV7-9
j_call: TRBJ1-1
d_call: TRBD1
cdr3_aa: ASSRDDRGQTEAF

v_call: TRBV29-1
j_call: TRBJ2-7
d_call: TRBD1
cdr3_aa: SVGTGVTYEQY

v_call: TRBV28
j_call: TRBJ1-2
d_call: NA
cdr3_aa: ASTQGPYGYT

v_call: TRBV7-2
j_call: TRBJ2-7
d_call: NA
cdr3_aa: ASSLDRGSHEQY

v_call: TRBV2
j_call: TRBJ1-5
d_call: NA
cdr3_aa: ASSDRENQPQH

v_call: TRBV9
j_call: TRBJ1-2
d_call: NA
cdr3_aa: ASSKGQGGYGYT

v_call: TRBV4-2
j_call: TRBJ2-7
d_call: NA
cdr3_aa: ASSQEFRATSYEQY

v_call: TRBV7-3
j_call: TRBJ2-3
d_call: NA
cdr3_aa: ASSLMTPRGDTQY

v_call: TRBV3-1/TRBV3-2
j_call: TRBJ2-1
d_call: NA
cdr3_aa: ASSPTDNEQF

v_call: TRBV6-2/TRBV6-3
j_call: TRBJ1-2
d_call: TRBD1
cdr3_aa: ASSLIGQGKGNYGYT

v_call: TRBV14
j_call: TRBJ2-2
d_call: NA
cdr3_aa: ASSPRGMHTGELF

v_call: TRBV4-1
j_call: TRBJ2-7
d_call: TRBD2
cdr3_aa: ASSQDKGTSGTYEQY

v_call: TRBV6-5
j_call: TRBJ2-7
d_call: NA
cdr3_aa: ASRPTQDRYEQY

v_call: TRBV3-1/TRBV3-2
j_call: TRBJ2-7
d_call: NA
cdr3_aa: ASSLPRREQY

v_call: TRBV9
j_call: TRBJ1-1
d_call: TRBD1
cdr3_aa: ASNPTGQNTEAF

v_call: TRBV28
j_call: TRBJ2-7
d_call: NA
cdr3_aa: ASSHSYEQY

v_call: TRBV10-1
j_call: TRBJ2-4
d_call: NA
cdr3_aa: ASSLGRGGGTAKNIQY

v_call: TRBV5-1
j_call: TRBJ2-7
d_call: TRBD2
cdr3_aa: ASSPGTSGSLYEQY

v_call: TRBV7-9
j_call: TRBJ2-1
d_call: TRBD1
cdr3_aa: ASSFGQGEGNEQF

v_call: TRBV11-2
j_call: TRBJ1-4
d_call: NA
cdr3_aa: ASSLSATNEKLF

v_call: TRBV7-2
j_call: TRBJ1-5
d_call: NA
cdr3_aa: ASSLDRAGNQPQH